This TCR beta chain was recorded in a study of Ad26.COV2.S vaccination and SARS-CoV-2 variants. Study-wide context: Donor allocation was to the COV1001 Ad26.COV2.S trial arm. Dosing was one shot or two shots 56 days apart.

Measured with immunoSEQ multiplex PCR; TCRdb has only the in-frame clones, and not every one. The table records about 320,000 clones, almost 90% of them present only once. As for treatment: some 19 received Ad26.COV2.S at low or high dose, single or two shots; about five received placebo; per-sample allocation not given. Sampling was done on day 63 after the first vaccine or placebo injection. An Ad26 vector expressing Wuhan-strain SARS-CoV-2 spike served as the vaccine. Germline loops: CDR1 LNHDA, CDR2 SQIVND (reference sequence). This CDR3 contains 15 residues. After removal of 3 bases from V and 2 bases from J, the junction contained 5 bases not matched to a gene.

Here the sequenced sample was peripheral blood, taken in a trial of Ad26.COV2.S vaccine versus placebo. The TCR sequence derives from a person aged 18-60 years who received the Ad26.COV2.S COVID-19 vaccine or a placebo. V gene TRBV19 combines with J gene TRBJ2-7; 9 bases fit TRBD1. In DNA form, the CDR3 reads TGTGCCAGTAGTATGGTAGGGACAGGGACCTACGAGCAGTACTTC. It is translated as CASSMVGTGTYEQYF.